This is a list of T cell receptor beta chains from one sample in a study of CD8 T cells in Susac syndrome. TCRdb used MiXCR to reprocess the immunoSEQ multiplex PCR reads, holding one entry per CDR3 protein. This sample carries hundreds of thousands of distinct CDR3 sequences, just over 90% of them seen once, and the ten largest clones take about 0.071%. The sample taken for sequencing was CD4+ T cells from PBMCs. The source is a human donor with multiple sclerosis. The CDR3 runs from the conserved cysteine through the conserved F or W. The D gene is left open where the match is weak. Some rows have no size entry. The others give once, few or many, or a class for an expanded clone.

TRBV5-1	NA	TRBD2	TRBJ2-3	TGCGCCAGCACTGGGAGGGCCGATACGCAGTATTTT	CASTGRADTQYF
TRBV21-1	NA	NA	TRBJ2-5	TGTGCCAGCAGCAAAGGCCCCTTACGTAGCCAAGAGACCCAGTACTTC	CASSKGPLRSQETQYF
TRBV14	NA	NA	TRBJ2-3	TGTGCCAGCAGCTACCGGAGACGGGCTAGAAGCACAGATACGCAGTATTTT	CASSYRRRARSTDTQYF
TRBV7-9	NA	NA	TRBJ1-1	TGTGCCAGCAGCTTATTGCAGGGGCACACTGAAGCTTTCTTT	CASSLLQGHTEAFF
TRBV29-1	NA	TRBD2	TRBJ2-7	TGCAGCGTTGAGAGGACTAGCGGGGGTAGCTCCTACGAGCAGTACTTC	CSVERTSGGSSYEQYF
TRBV7-9	NA	TRBD1	TRBJ2-5	TGTGCCAGCAGCCAGGGACAGAGTGGTTTGGAGACCCAGTACTTC	CASSQGQSGLETQYF
TRBV20-1	NA	TRBD2	TRBJ2-3	TGCAGTGCTAGTGAAGCGGGGGGGCCGGGGGATACGCAGTATTTT	CSASEAGGPGDTQYF
TRBV7-3	NA	NA	TRBJ2-1	TGTGCCAGCAGCGAATGGGTGGGCAGGGGGGGGAATGAGCAGTTCTTC	CASSEWVGRGGNEQFF
TRBV4-2	once	NA	TRBJ2-5	TGTGCCAGCAGCCAAGATGGAAGCAGCGGGCAAGAGACCCAGTACTTC	CASSQDGSSGQETQYF
TRBV9	NA	NA	TRBJ1-6	TGTGCCAGCAGCGAGGGGCCTGAAGATTCACCCCTCCACTTT	CASSEGPEDSPLHF
TRBV2	NA	TRBD1	TRBJ2-2	TGTGCCAGCAGTTCAGGGGGATGGAACACCGGGGAGCTGTTTTTT	CASSSGGWNTGELFF
TRBV15	NA	NA	TRBJ1-2	TGTGCCACCGCCGGGACATCCTATGGCTACACCTTC	CATAGTSYGYTF
TRBV9	NA	TRBD1	TRBJ2-2	TGTGCCAGCAGCGTAGCTCGACAGGGAGCCGGGGAGCTGTTTTTT	CASSVARQGAGELFF
TRBV5-6	NA	NA	TRBJ1-4	TGTGCCAGCAGCTCGGGGACGGGCAGTATGAATGAAAAACTGTTTTTT	CASSSGTGSMNEKLFF
TRBV20-1	NA	TRBD1	TRBJ2-7	TGCAGTGCTATGTTCACAGGGGGCCTCTACGAGCAGTACTTC	CSAMFTGGLYEQYF
TRBV29-1	NA	NA	TRBJ2-5	TGCAGCGTTGATATTTCCCGAGGTCAAGAGACCCAGTACTTC	CSVDISRGQETQYF
TRBV19	NA	NA	TRBJ1-2	TGTGCCAGTAGGACCGGACCCCCTGGCTACACCTTC	CASRTGPPGYTF
TRBV10-1	NA	TRBD1	TRBJ1-5	TGCGCCAGCAGTACGGGGACAGGACAGCCCCAGCATTTT	CASSTGTGQPQHF
TRBV28	NA	TRBD1	TRBJ1-1	TGTGCCAGCAGGCGACAGGGGAGGAACACTGAAGCTTTCTTT	CASRRQGRNTEAFF
TRBV2	NA	NA	TRBJ2-5	TGTGCCAGCAGTGATCGGACAGTACAAGAGACCCAGTACTTC	CASSDRTVQETQYF
TRBV7-2	NA	TRBD1	TRBJ2-5	TGTGCCAGCACCACAGGGGGGTCGGGGACCCAGTACTTC	CASTTGGSGTQYF
TRBV23-1	once	NA	TRBJ1-1	TGCGCCAGCAGTCGGAAGGGGAACACTGAAGCTTTCTTT	CASSRKGNTEAFF
TRBV11-2	NA	NA	TRBJ2-5	TGTGCCAGCAGCTTGGAGAGGGACGAGACCCAGTACTTC	CASSLERDETQYF
TRBV20-1	NA	NA	TRBJ1-5	TGCAGTGCACGGGACCCAGAGGGCAATCAGCCCCAGCATTTT	CSARDPEGNQPQHF
TRBV11-2	once	TRBD2	TRBJ2-1	TGTGCCAGCAGCCGGGGGGGGCCCTACAATGAGCAGTTCTTC	CASSRGGPYNEQFF
TRBV9	NA	NA	TRBJ1-3	TGTGCCAGCAGCGTATCCCTCCAACAGGGAACTGAAAACACCATATATTTT	CASSVSLQQGTENTIYF
TRBV5-6	NA	TRBD1	TRBJ1-2	TGTGCCAGCAGCCCCCGGGACAGGGGTCCCTATGGCTACACCTTC	CASSPRDRGPYGYTF
TRBV30	NA	NA	TRBJ2-5	TGTGCCTGGAGTGTGTCCTCGGGGACCCAGTACTTC	CAWSVSSGTQYF
TRBV6-6	NA	NA	TRBJ2-5	TGTGCCAGCAGTCCGCAGTCCTTTGGTGGAGAGACCCAGTACTTC	CASSPQSFGGETQYF
TRBV20-1	NA	NA	TRBJ2-2	TGCAGTGCCAAGCTAGAAGACACCGGGGAGCTGTTTTTT	CSAKLEDTGELFF
TRBV20-1	NA	TRBD2	TRBJ2-1	TGCAGTGCGAAATCCGGGACTAGCGGTCAACAGTTCTTC	CSAKSGTSGQQFF
TRBV5-1	NA	NA	TRBJ1-2	TGCGCCAGCAGCTGGGGCCAGGGCCTTTCTTCGGGAGGCTACACCTTC	CASSWGQGLSSGGYTF
TRBV29-1	NA	NA	TRBJ2-6	TGCAGCGTTGAAGGGGAGGTGACGTCTGGGGCCAACGTCCTGACTTTC	CSVEGEVTSGANVLTF
TRBV27	NA	NA	TRBJ1-5	TGTGCCAGCAGTTTAAGCCGATATCAGCCCCAGCATTTT	CASSLSRYQPQHF
TRBV24-1	NA	NA	TRBJ2-2	TGTGCCACCACCTCGGGAGTTGATGCCGGGGAGCTGTTTTTT	CATTSGVDAGELFF
TRBV13	NA	NA	TRBJ2-5	TGTGCCAGCAGCTTAGGCCGGGCACCCGCCTGGGGGGAGACCCAGTACTTC	CASSLGRAPAWGETQYF
TRBV3-1	NA	NA	TRBJ1-5	TGTGCCAGCAGCCCCCAGGCAGGGGCCAATCAGCCCCAGCATTTT	CASSPQAGANQPQHF
TRBV3-1	NA	TRBD1	TRBJ2-3	TGTGCCAGCAGCCAAAGGACAGGGACTAGCACAGATACGCAGTATTTT	CASSQRTGTSTDTQYF
TRBV29-1	NA	NA	TRBJ1-4	TGCAGCGCCGACGGGGGAAATGAAAAACTGTTTTTT	CSADGGNEKLFF
TRBV7-2	NA	NA	TRBJ2-6	TGTGCCAGCAGTTCCGGCGGGAACTCTGGGGCCAACGTCCTGACTTTC	CASSSGGNSGANVLTF
TRBV19	NA	NA	TRBJ1-4	TGTGCCAGCCAGGGGACTCTGGCAACTAATGAAAAACTGTTTTTT	CASQGTLATNEKLFF
TRBV13	NA	NA	TRBJ1-1	TGTGCCAGCAGCCTCCCCCAGCGGGGCACTGAAGCTTTCTTT	CASSLPQRGTEAFF
TRBV2	NA	NA	TRBJ2-1	TGTGCCAGCAGTGAAAAGGACCACCGGGTCTTC	CASSEKDHRVF
TRBV20-1	NA	NA	TRBJ1-4	TGCAGTGCTAGAGAGGGGTGGGGTAATGAAAAACTGTTTTTT	CSAREGWGNEKLFF
TRBV16	NA	NA	TRBJ2-5	TGTGCCAGCAGCCCCTACAGGGAGACCCAGTACTTC	CASSPYRETQYF
TRBV12-3/TRBV12-4	NA	NA	TRBJ1-4	TGTGCCAGCAGCTTGAGGATTGAAAAACTGTTTTTT	CASSLRIEKLFF
TRBV3-1	NA	TRBD1	TRBJ1-3	TGTGCCAGCAGCCCGACAGGGAACGCTGGAAACACCATATATTTT	CASSPTGNAGNTIYF
TRBV27	NA	TRBD1	TRBJ1-2	TGTGCCAGCAGTTCGACCGAAGGGACAGGGGGCAGTTATGGCTACACCTTC	CASSSTEGTGGSYGYTF
TRBV18	once	TRBD1	TRBJ2-1	TGTGCCAGCTCATCGGGACAGTTCAATGAGCAGTTCTTC	CASSSGQFNEQFF
TRBV9	NA	NA	TRBJ2-2	TGTGCCAGCAGCGTAGGGGGGGCCGTCGGGGAGCTGTTTTTT	CASSVGGAVGELFF
TRBV19	NA	NA	TRBJ1-5	TGTGCCAGTAATGGCGGTGTGGGCAATCAGCCCCAGCATTTT	CASNGGVGNQPQHF
TRBV29-1	NA	TRBD1	TRBJ1-1	TGCAGCGTTCGGACAGGGACTCTGAACACTGAAGCTTTCTTT	CSVRTGTLNTEAFF
TRBV5-1	NA	TRBD2	TRBJ2-3	TGCGCCAGCTGCCGCGCTAGCGGGGTTACAGATACGCAGTATTTT	CASCRASGVTDTQYF
TRBV4-1	NA	NA	TRBJ2-2	TGCGCCAGCAGCCAACCGGACTACCCGAACACCGGGGAGCTGTTTTTT	CASSQPDYPNTGELFF
TRBV4-1	NA	NA	TRBJ1-1	TGCGCCAGCAGCCAAGCTGCAAAGAACACTGAAGCTTTCTTT	CASSQAAKNTEAFF
TRBV2	NA	NA	TRBJ1-5	TGTGCCAGCAGTGAATCCTTTCAGCCCCAGCATTTT	CASSESFQPQHF
TRBV7-2	NA	TRBD2	TRBJ2-2	TGTGCCAGCAGCTTAGAAAGCGGGGGGAACACCGGGGAGCTGTTTTTT	CASSLESGGNTGELFF
TRBV2	NA	TRBD2	TRBJ2-3	TGTGCCAGCAGTGAAGAATGGGGAGGGACAGATACGCAGTATTTT	CASSEEWGGTDTQYF
TRBV3-1	once	NA	TRBJ2-3	TGTGCCAGCAGCCAGCTACCTACCACAGATACGCAGTATTTT	CASSQLPTTDTQYF
TRBV4-1	NA	TRBD2	TRBJ2-1	TGCGCCAGCAGCCGACTGGGACTAGCAGCGGGCAATGAGCAGTTCTTC	CASSRLGLAAGNEQFF